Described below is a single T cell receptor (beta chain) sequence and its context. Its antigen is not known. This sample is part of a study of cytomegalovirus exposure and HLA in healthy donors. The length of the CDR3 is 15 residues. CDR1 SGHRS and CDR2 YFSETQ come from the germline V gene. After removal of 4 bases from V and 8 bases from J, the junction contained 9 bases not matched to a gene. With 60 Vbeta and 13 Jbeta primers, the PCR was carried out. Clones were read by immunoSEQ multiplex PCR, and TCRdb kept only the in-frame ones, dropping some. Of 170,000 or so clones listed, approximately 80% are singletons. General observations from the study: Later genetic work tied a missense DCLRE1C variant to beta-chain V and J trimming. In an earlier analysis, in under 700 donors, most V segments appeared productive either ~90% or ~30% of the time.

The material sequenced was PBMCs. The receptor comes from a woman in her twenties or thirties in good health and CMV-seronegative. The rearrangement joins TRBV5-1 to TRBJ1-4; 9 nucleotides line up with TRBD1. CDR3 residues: CASSQEGQGGEKLFF. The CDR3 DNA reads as TGCGCCAGCAGCCAGGAGGGACAGGGTGGGGAAAAACTGTTTTTT.